This TCR beta chain was recovered during a study of beta chain features in type 1 diabetes. Study-level results: Cells expressing TCR highly could be over-represented by cDNA sequencing.

Since all of the isolated RNA was reverse transcribed, expressed TCRB transcripts were what got sequenced. Profiled with immunoSEQ multiplex PCR; TCRdb holds only in-frame clones, not every one. The sample lists 250,000 to 350,000 clones, more than 9.5% occurring once. With respect to this clone: Its antigen is unknown.

Germline CDR1 LGHNA, CDR2 YNFKEQ. V dropped 1 base and J dropped 3 bases, with 14 bases sitting between them. The CDR3 runs 16 residues. The source is a woman between 25 and 40 years old in good health. The chain employs TRBV4-2 and TRBJ2-3; a weak D match, TRBD2 (5 bases). Sequenced sample: naive CD4+ T cells from blood. As DNA, the CDR3 is TGTGCCAGCAGCCAAGTAGGAGCGGCCCGGACAGATACGCAGTATTTT. This sequence encodes CASSQVGAARTDTQYF.